Given below is one TCR beta chain in context. This clonotype was observed at least ten times. Which antigen it targets is not known. The record has no base qualities; no much larger clone is one base away. This specimen belongs to a study of human T cells and chemical hapten exposure (dated by TCRdb to about 2021). Turning to the overall study: For sensitization, 2% DPC in acetone was applied to a 2 cm by 2 cm area of upper inner arm skin. Throughout the approximately 26-week study period, patients were also given weekly therapeutic DPC doses on the scalp. Peripheral blood TCR repertoire changes were tracked in vivo in alopecia patients during primary and secondary sensitization to the hapten diphenylcyclopropenone (DPC). Blood samples were taken from patients before sensitization (week 0) and then at 2, 6 and about 24 weeks after DPC sensitization. Patch testing was done on the upper back using Finn chambers containing 0.01% DPC, and results were scored after 6 days according to International Contact Dermatitis Research Group standards. Alopecia areata with under or over 50% scalp involvement, alopecia totalis and alopecia universalis were represented in the patient cohort, which was mostly female. Libraries were combined into a pool for sequencing, and differences in TCR yield between samples came mainly from small differences in library volumes within the pool. Blood for TCR sequencing was provided by twenty-nine alopecia patients at one to four time points (pre-sensitization, 2, 6 and 24 weeks).

The intended sense of this specimen's time point label: pre-sensitization, week 0. The label giving this sample's treatment or condition can be read as: therapeutic diphenylcyclopropenone sensitization with weekly scalp DPC. At every patch-test visit, the blood draw took place before the patch test was put on. Patients were eligible if aged 18 to 70, diagnosed with alopecia and judged suitable for DPC therapy, and pregnant patients were excluded. Total RNA was extracted from unfractionated whole blood collected in Tempus Blood RNA tubes. Library construction relied on RACE. The instrument given in TCRdb is NextSeq 500. During library preparation, unique molecular identifiers were attached to individual cDNA molecules so that TCRs could be counted quantitatively and reproducibly. From each blood RNA sample, both TCR alpha and TCR beta chains were sequenced. Per the original workflow: Samples had a median of 95,638 TCRs, with a range from roughly 23,224 to 750,000. V, J and CDR3 annotation of the TCR reads was carried out using the Decombinator software suite. To make PS versus PT1 abundance plots, every sample was subsampled to the same number of TCRs (28,000). Expanded TCRs were defined as absent before sensitization and observed at least eight times at the 2-week time point. TCRdb reprocessing: public reads trimmed at Q25 with fastp, clones called with MiXCR, in-frame beta chains kept. Entries are consolidated by CDR3 protein sequence, retaining the most common genes and DNA. The V and J calls reflect TCRdb's pipeline rather than the authors' work. The sample table lists 52,000 or so distinct CDR3 sequences, roughly a tenth of them with a count of one. Around 9.6% of the sample belongs to the ten largest clones.

Study-wide conclusions, independent of this receptor: Because all patients had alopecia, a presumed autoimmune disease, the immune response of the patients might differ from that of healthy individuals. Compared with pre-sensitization or healthy control sets, expanded TCRs formed significantly more large CDR3 similarity clusters, which is consistent with antigen-driven responses. DPC sensitization did not change how many TCRs were above 1 in 1000 frequency, and no evidence was found of alterations in global repertoire structure. Patch test score was positively correlated with the number of PT1 expanded TCRs, with significance at thresholds 8, 16 and 32 but not at 4. After repeated subsampling, the strength of the expansion versus patch-test correlation and the threshold at which it became significant changed.

Trimming removed 1 base from V and 3 bases from J, leaving 7 bases between the germline ends. Reading from cysteine to phenylalanine, the CDR3 counts 13 amino acids. Just CDR3 DNA is preserved here, 39 bases in frame from base 1. CDR1 and CDR2 (SEHNR, FQNEAQ) derive from the germline V gene (reference sequence). The material sequenced was whole blood, taken in connection with sensitization to the hapten diphenylcyclopropenone (DPC). The TCR sequence derives from a man aged 35 to 55 with alopecia areata. Some clones in this sample may be carry-over from other donors' samples. The chain is encoded by TRBV7-9 joined to TRBJ2-7, with no confident D gene call. The CDR3 sequence is CASSLGQDYEQYF. The DNA reads TGTGCCAGCAGCTTAGGCCAGGACTACGAGCAGTACTTC.